This note documents a single TCR beta chain sequence. The CDR3 length is 16 residues. The V segment lost 5 bases and the J segment 0 bases; nucleotides outside the gene matches: 6. From germline, CDR1 is SEHNR and CDR2 FQNEAQ (reference sequence). This sample is part of a study of blood T cell repertoires in COVID-19. This table comes from immunoSEQ multiplex PCR, and its TCRdb copy is limited to in-frame clones, with some not included. The sample holds about 210,000 clones, 85% to 90% seen once. The receptor comes from a man aged 30 to 45 who had recovered from COVID-19. The sequenced sample consisted of PBMCs or T cells enriched from blood (not recorded which). The V gene is TRBV7-9, the J gene TRBJ2-3, with 9 nucleotides matching TRBD1. The CDR3 DNA reads as TGTGCCAGCAGCCCAGGGGACAGGGTAAGCACAGATACGCAGTATTTT. It specifies CASSPGDRVSTDTQYF.